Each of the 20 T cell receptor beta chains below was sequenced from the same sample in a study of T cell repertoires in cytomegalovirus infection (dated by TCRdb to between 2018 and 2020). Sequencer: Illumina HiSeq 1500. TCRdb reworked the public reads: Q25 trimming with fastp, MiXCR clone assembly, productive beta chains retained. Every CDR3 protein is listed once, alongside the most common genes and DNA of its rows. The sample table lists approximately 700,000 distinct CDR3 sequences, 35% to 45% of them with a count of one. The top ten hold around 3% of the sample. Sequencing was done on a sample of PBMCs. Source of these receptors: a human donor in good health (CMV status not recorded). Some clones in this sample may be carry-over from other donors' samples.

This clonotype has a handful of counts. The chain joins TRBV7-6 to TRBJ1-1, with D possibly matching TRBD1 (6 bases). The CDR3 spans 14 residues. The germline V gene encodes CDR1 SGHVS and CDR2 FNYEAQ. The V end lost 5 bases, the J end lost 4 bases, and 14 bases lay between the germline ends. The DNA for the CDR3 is TGTGCCAGCAGCGCGCCAGGGGTACCCACTGAAGCTTTCTTT. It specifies CASSAPGVPTEAFF.

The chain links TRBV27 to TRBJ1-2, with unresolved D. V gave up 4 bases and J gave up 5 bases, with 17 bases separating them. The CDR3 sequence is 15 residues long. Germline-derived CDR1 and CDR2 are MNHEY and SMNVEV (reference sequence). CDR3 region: CASSCQGGFVYGYTF. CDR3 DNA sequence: TGTGCCAGCAGTTGCCAAGGAGGCTTTGTTTATGGCTACACCTTC.

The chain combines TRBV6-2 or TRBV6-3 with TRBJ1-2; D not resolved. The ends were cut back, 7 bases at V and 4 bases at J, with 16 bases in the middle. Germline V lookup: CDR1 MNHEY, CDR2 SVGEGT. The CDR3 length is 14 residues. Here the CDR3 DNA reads TGTGCCAGCATAGGGCTTCCACCGATCTATGGCTACACCTTC. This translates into CASIGLPPIYGYTF.

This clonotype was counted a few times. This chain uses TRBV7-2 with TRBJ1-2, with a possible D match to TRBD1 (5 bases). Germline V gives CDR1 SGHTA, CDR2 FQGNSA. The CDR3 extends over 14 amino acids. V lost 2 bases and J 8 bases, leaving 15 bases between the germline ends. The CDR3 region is CASSLRGITEGYTF. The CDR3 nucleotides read TGTGCCAGCAGCTTAAGGGGTATAACAGAGGGCTACACCTTC.

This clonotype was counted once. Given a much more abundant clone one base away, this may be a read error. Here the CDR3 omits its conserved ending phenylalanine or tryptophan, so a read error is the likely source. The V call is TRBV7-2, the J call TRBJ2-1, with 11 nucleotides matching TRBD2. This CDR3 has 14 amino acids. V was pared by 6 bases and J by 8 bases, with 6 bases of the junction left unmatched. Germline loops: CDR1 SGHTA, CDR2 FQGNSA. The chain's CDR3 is CASSRTSGSDEQFL. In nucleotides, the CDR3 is TGTGCCAGCAGTCGTACTAGCGGGAGCGATGAGCAGTTCTTA.

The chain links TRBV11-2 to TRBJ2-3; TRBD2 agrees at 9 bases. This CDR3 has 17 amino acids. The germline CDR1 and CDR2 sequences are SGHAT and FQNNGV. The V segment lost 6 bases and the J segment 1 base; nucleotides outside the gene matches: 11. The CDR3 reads CASSLPLRGGRTDTQYF. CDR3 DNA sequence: TGTGCCAGCAGTCTCCCTTTGCGGGGGGGACGCACAGATACGCAGTATTTT.

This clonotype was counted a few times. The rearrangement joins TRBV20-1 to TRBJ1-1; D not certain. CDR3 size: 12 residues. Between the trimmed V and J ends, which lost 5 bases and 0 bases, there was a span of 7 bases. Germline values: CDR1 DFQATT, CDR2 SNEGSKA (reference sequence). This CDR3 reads CSAPQVNTEAFF. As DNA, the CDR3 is TGCAGTGCTCCCCAGGTGAACACTGAAGCTTTCTTT.

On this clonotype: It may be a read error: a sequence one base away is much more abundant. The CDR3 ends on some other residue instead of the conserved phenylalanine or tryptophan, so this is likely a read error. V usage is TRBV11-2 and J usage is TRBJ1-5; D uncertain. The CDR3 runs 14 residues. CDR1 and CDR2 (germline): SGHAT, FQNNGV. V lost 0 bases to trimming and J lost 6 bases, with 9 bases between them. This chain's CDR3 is CASSLDPGLQPQHL. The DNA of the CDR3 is TGTGCCAGCAGCTTAGATCCGGGCCTTCAGCCCCAGCATTTG.

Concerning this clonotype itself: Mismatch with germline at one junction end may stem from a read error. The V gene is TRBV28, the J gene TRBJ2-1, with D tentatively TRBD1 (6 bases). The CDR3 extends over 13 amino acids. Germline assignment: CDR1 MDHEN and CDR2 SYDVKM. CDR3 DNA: TGTGCCAGAAGTTCCCCCCCGCTATGGGGGCATTTCTTC. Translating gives CARSSPPLWGHFF.

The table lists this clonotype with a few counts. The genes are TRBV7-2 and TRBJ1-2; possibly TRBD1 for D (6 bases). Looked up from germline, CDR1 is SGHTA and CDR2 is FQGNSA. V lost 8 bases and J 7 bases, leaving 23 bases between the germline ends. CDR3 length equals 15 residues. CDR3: CASAPNRDRGGGYTF. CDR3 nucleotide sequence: TGTGCCAGCGCCCCTAATCGGGACCGAGGGGGTGGCTACACCTTC.

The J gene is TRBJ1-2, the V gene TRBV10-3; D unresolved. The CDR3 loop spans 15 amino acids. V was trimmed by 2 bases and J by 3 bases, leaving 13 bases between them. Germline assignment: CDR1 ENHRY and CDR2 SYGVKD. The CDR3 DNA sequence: TGTGCCATCAGTGAGAATATGGCCGGGGACTATGGCTACACCTTC. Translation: CAISENMAGDYGYTF.

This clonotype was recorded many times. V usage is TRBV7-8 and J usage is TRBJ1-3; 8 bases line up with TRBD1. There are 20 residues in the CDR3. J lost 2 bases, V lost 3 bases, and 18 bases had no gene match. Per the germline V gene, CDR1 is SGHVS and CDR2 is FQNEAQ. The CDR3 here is CASSFDPAGWNRGTGNTIYF. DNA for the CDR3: TGTGCCAGCAGCTTTGACCCCGCGGGTTGGAACAGGGGGACTGGAAACACCATATATTTT. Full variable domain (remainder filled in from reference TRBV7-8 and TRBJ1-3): GAGVSQSPRYKVAKRGQDVALRCDPISGHVSLFWYQQALGQGPEFLTYFQNEAQLDKSGLPSDRFFAERPEGSVSTLKIQRTQQEDSAVYLCASSFDPAGWNRGTGNTIYFGEGSWLTVV.

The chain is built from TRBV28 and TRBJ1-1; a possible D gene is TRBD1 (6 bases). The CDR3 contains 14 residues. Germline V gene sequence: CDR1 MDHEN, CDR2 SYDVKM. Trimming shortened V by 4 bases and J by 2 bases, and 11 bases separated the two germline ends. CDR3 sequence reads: CASSSPGANTEAFF. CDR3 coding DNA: TGTGCCAGCAGTTCCCCAGGGGCCAACACTGAAGCTTTCTTT. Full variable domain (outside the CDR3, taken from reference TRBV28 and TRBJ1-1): DVKVTQSSRYLVKRTGEKVFLECVQDMDHENMFWYRQDPGLGLRLIYFSYDVKMKEKGDIPEGYSVSREKKERFSLILESASTNQTSMYLCASSSPGANTEAFFGQGTRLTVV.

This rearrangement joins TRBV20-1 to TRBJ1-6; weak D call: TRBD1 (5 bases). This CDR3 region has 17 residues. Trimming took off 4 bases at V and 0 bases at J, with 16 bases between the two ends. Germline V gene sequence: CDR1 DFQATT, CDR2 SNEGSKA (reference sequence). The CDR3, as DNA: TGCAGTGCTACAGGGTTTGGGATGAGCTCCTATAATTCACCCCTCCACTTT. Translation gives CSATGFGMSSYNSPLHF.

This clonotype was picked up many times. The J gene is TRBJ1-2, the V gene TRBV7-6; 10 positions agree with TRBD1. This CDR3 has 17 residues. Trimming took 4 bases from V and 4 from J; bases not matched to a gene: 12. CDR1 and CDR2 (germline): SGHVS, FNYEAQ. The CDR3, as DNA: TGTGCCAGCAGCTCGTCCCGGACAGGGGGTATGGTCTATGGCTACACCTTC. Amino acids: CASSSSRTGGMVYGYTF.

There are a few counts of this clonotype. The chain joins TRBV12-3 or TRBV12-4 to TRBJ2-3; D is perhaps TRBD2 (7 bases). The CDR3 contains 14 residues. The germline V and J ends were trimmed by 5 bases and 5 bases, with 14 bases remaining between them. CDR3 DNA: TGTGCCAGCAGTGGGGGGGGCGGGAGAGATACGCAGTATTTT. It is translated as CASSGGGGRDTQYF.

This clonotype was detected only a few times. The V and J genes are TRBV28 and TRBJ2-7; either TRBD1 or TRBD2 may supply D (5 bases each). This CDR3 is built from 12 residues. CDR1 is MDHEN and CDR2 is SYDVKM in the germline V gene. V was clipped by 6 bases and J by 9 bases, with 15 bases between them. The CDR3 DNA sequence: TGTGCCAGCAGCAGACGGGACCAGGGGCAGTACTTC. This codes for CASSRRDQGQYF.

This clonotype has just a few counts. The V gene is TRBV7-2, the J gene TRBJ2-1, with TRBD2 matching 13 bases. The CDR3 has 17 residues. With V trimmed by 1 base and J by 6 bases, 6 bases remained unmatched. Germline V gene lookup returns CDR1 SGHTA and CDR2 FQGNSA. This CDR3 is CASSLGRGTSGINEQFF. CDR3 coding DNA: TGTGCCAGCAGCTTAGGGCGAGGGACTAGCGGGATCAATGAGCAGTTCTTC.

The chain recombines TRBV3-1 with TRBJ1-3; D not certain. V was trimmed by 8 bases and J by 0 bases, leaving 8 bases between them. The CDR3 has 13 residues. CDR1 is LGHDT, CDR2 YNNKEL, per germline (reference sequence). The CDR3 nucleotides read TGTGCCAGCGGCACATCCTCTGGAAACACCATATATTTT. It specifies CASGTSSGNTIYF. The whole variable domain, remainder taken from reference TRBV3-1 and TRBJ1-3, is DTAVSQTPKYLVTQMGNDKSIKCEQNLGHDTMYWYKQDSKKFLKIMFSYNNKELIINETVPNRFSPKSPDKAHLNLHINSLELGDSAVYFCASGTSSGNTIYFGEGSWLTVV.

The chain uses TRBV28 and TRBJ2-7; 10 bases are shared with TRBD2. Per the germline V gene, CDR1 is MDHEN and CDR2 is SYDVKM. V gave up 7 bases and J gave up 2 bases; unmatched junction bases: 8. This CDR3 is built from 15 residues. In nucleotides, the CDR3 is TGTGCCAGCATGGAACGGGGGACTAGCGCCTACGAGCAGTACTTC. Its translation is CASMERGTSAYEQYF. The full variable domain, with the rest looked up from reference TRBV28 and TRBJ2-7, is DVKVTQSSRYLVKRTGEKVFLECVQDMDHENMFWYRQDPGLGLRLIYFSYDVKMKEKGDIPEGYSVSREKKERFSLILESASTNQTSMYLCASMERGTSAYEQYFGPGTRLTVT.